A selection of T cell receptor beta chains follows, all from one sample in a study of T cells in Graves' hyperthyroidism and ophthalmopathy. TCRdb reprocessed the multiplex PCR reads via MiXCR and lists one record per CDR3 protein. The sample yields about 600,000 distinct CDR3 sequences, approximately 15% seen once. Input material: blood. These receptors were taken from a young woman with Graves' ophthalmopathy. CDR3s include the opening cysteine and the closing phenylalanine or tryptophan. A D gene is named only where the DNA matches it firmly. Clone size appears in some rows only: once, few, many, or a class for an expanded clone.

D gene | clone size | J gene | V gene | CDR3 DNA | CDR3 protein
TRBD1 | many | TRBJ1-5 | TRBV7-8 | TGTGCCAGCAGCTTATTTGAGGGACAGGGGAACCATCAGCCCCAGCATTTT | CASSLFEGQGNHQPQHF
- | many | TRBJ2-3 | TRBV29-1 | TGCAGCGTTACCGTCGGGACGGGTACAGATACGCAGTATTTT | CSVTVGTGTDTQYF
- | many | TRBJ2-1 | TRBV7-8 | TGTGCCAGCAGCTCTAGGGGGGGAGTGGGGGGAAGGAGGAATGAGCAGTTCTTC | CASSSRGGVGGRRNEQFF
- | once | TRBJ1-2 | TRBV19 | TGTGCCAGTAGTATAAGGGAGAACGTTGGCTACACCTTC | CASSIRENVGYTF
- | many | TRBJ1-5 | TRBV28 | TGTGCCAGCGGCCCAACAGCAGGGACTCAGCCCCAGCATTTT | CASGPTAGTQPQHF
- | - | TRBJ1-5 | TRBV24-1 | TGTGCCACCAGCCGGACCAATCAGCCCCAGCATTTT | CATSRTNQPQHF
TRBD1 | many | TRBJ2-1 | TRBV7-8 | TGTGCCAGCAGCTCCGGGACAGGGGGCGGCAATGAGCAGTTCTTC | CASSSGTGGGNEQFF
TRBD2 | - | TRBJ2-7 | TRBV7-2 | TGTGCCAGCAGCTTAGAGGGGACTAGCGGGGCCTACGAGCAGTACTTC | CASSLEGTSGAYEQYF
TRBD1 | - | TRBJ2-7 | TRBV7-9 | TGTGCCAGCAGCTTAACCGGGACAGGGGATGAGCAGTACTTC | CASSLTGTGDEQYF
- | many | TRBJ1-1 | TRBV6-1 | TGTGCCAGCAGTTCACCCTCGGACGGAAACACTGAAGCTTTCTTT | CASSSPSDGNTEAFF
- | many | TRBJ2-2 | TRBV5-1 | TGCGCCAGCAGTGGCAGGGACACCGGGGAGCTGTTTTTT | CASSGRDTGELFF
TRBD1 | few | TRBJ1-1 | TRBV9 | TGTGCCAGCAGCGTAGACCTACAGGGGGACACTGAAGCTTTCTTT | CASSVDLQGDTEAFF
- | many | TRBJ2-7 | TRBV11-2 | TGTGCCAGCAGGAGGATACAAGGAGTGGGAAAAAACTACGAGCAGTACTTC | CASRRIQGVGKNYEQYF
TRBD2 | - | TRBJ2-7 | TRBV4-2 | TGTGCCAGCAGCCAAGAAAGTGGTGGACTAGCGGGATCCTACGAGCAGTACTTC | CASSQESGGLAGSYEQYF
TRBD2 | many | TRBJ2-1 | TRBV11-2 | TGTGCCAGCAGCTACCCCGGGACTAGCTACAATGAGCAGTTCTTC | CASSYPGTSYNEQFF
- | many | TRBJ2-5 | TRBV3-1 | TGTGCCAGCAGCCAAGCGACAGGTCAAGAGACCCAGTACTTC | CASSQATGQETQYF
- | many | TRBJ2-3 | TRBV5-1 | TGCGCCAGCAGCCCGATCCCCAGATCCACAGATACGCAGTATTTT | CASSPIPRSTDTQYF
- | many | TRBJ2-1 | TRBV3-1 | TGTGCCAGCAGCCAAGATGAGTTGGCTAGCCGAAATGAGCAGTTCTTC | CASSQDELASRNEQFF
- | many | TRBJ1-4 | TRBV28 | TGTGCCAGCAGCCCCACCCCTATCCGGACTAGGCAGAGGCAAAAACTGTTTTTT | CASSPTPIRTRQRQKLFF
- | few | TRBJ2-1 | TRBV4-3 | TGCGCCAGCAGCCAAGACTTTAGACGTTCCCACACTGAGCAGTTCTTC | CASSQDFRRSHTEQFF
- | many | TRBJ2-5 | TRBV20-1 | TGCAGTGCCCTTTACGGGTCCCAAGAGACCCAGTACTTC | CSALYGSQETQYF
TRBD1 | - | TRBJ1-1 | TRBV6-5 | TGTGCCAGCAGTTACTCTATCGGGACAGGACAGAACACTGAAGCTTTCTTT | CASSYSIGTGQNTEAFF
TRBD2 | - | TRBJ2-1 | TRBV5-6 | TGTGCCAGCAGCCTGGGGACTAGCGGGAGCTCCTACAATGAGCAGTTCTTC | CASSLGTSGSSYNEQFF
TRBD2 | few | TRBJ2-7 | TRBV30 | TGTGCCTGGAGTGTACCTGGCGGGGGGAGCTCCTACGAGCAGTACTTC | CAWSVPGGGSSYEQYF
TRBD2 | few | TRBJ2-1 | TRBV7-3 | TGTGCCAGCAGCCTACTAGCGGGCTCTTTCAATGAGCAGTTCTTC | CASSLLAGSFNEQFF
TRBD2 | - | TRBJ2-1 | TRBV29-1 | TGCAGCGTTGAACTCACAGGGACTAGCGGGTTTGATGAGCAGTTCTTC | CSVELTGTSGFDEQFF
- | many | TRBJ1-6 | TRBV3-1 | TGTGCCAGCAGCCAAGATGTAGGTGGGATGGGCACACCCCTCCACTTT | CASSQDVGGMGTPLHF
- | many | TRBJ1-6 | TRBV7-8 | TGTGCCAGCAGTCCCGTCGGGGGGACAACTTCCTATAATTCACCCCTCCACTTT | CASSPVGGTTSYNSPLHF
- | - | TRBJ1-5 | TRBV6-1 | TGTGCCAGCACCCGGGGCGTCGATCAGCCCCAGCATTTT | CASTRGVDQPQHF
- | many | TRBJ2-3 | TRBV7-9 | TGTGCCAGCCGGGGCCAAAAATCGGTAGATACGCAGTATTTT | CASRGQKSVDTQYF
- | - | TRBJ1-2 | TRBV27 | TGCGCCAGCAGCCAAGCCGGGGACCTAGGGTATGGCTACACCTTC | CASSQAGDLGYGYTF
TRBD1 | - | TRBJ2-7 | TRBV4-1 | TGCGCCAGCAGCCAAATGACCGGGACAGGGGGCGTTGAGCAGTACTTC | CASSQMTGTGGVEQYF
- | many | TRBJ2-3 | TRBV12-3/TRBV12-4 | TGTGCCAGCGGGGGCGCAGGGGATACGCAGTATTTT | CASGGAGDTQYF
TRBD1 | - | TRBJ1-6 | TRBV30 | TGTGCCTGGAGTCGATCTAAGACAGGGGGCGTTTCGGTAAAATCACCCCTCCACTTT | CAWSRSKTGGVSVKSPLHF
- | many | TRBJ2-7 | TRBV13 | TGTGCCAGCAGCTTATCCCCCGGCATCCGAAGGGGCTACGAGCAGTACTTC | CASSLSPGIRRGYEQYF
TRBD1 | many | TRBJ2-1 | TRBV6-1 | TGTGCCAGCGACTCCGGGACAGGGCCCGGTGAGCAGTTCTTC | CASDSGTGPGEQFF
TRBD1 | many | TRBJ1-6 | TRBV20-1 | TGCAGTGCTAGAACAGGGGCTGCTAATTCACCCCTCCACTTT | CSARTGAANSPLHF
- | few | TRBJ1-5 | TRBV29-1 | TGCAGCGGGAGTAATAGCAATCAGCCCCAGCATTTT | CSGSNSNQPQHF
- | many | TRBJ2-1 | TRBV20-1 | TGCAGTGCTAGAATTCGGGGGAGCTCCTACAATGAGCAGTTCTTC | CSARIRGSSYNEQFF
TRBD1 | many | TRBJ1-5 | TRBV20-1 | TGCAGTGCTGTCGGACAGGGTAGTCAGCCCCAGCATTTT | CSAVGQGSQPQHF
- | many | TRBJ2-7 | TRBV7-2 | TGTGCCAGCAGCTTCGGTCTAGCGACGGGCGAGCAGTACTTC | CASSFGLATGEQYF
- | many | TRBJ1-4 | TRBV28 | TGTGCCAGCAGTCGGGGAACCGCCTGGGAAAAACTGTTTTTT | CASSRGTAWEKLFF
- | many | TRBJ1-5 | TRBV6-1 | TGTGCCAGCAGCAGGGACGGGAATAGCAATCAGCCCCAGCATTTT | CASSRDGNSNQPQHF
- | many | TRBJ2-2 | TRBV7-3 | TGTGCCAGCAGCTTAACCTCGGCAAGCGGACGGGAGCTGTTTTTT | CASSLTSASGRELFF
- | many | TRBJ1-1 | TRBV2 | TGTGCCAGCAGTGAAGAGAGCATGAACACTGAAGCTTTCTTT | CASSEESMNTEAFF
TRBD2 | many | TRBJ2-7 | TRBV28 | TGTGCCAGCAGCCTAGACCGACTAGCGGGAGGCCACGAGCAGTACTTC | CASSLDRLAGGHEQYF
- | few | TRBJ1-3 | TRBV29-1 | TGCAGCGTTGCTGACGCCGGAAACACCATATATTTT | CSVADAGNTIYF
TRBD1 | many | TRBJ2-7 | TRBV11-3 | TGTGCCAGCAGCAAAAACGGACAGGGCCTCCGGGGCGAGCAGTACTTC | CASSKNGQGLRGEQYF
- | - | TRBJ2-1 | TRBV19 | TGTGCCAGTAATCGTGGGATGGCTAGTTACAATGAGCAGTTCTTC | CASNRGMASYNEQFF
- | few | TRBJ2-2 | TRBV29-1 | TGCAGCGTTGTGGGTCCAAGGGGTAATAGCGGGGAGCTGTTTTTT | CSVVGPRGNSGELFF
- | many | TRBJ1-2 | TRBV20-1 | TGCAGTGCTAGGGGGGGGCAGAACTATGGCTACACCTTC | CSARGGQNYGYTF
- | many | TRBJ2-4 | TRBV11-3 | TGTGCCAGCAGCTTGGCTCCGGGACCAACCGGCGGAAACATTCAGTACTTC | CASSLAPGPTGGNIQYF